This paragraph reports one T cell receptor beta chain. No antigen is known for it. The sample is drawn from a study of beta chain features in type 1 diabetes. Study-wide findings and caveats: Among patients with Type 1 diabetes, TCRB CDR3s were moderately but significantly shorter in every one of the four CD4+ subsets. PCR might pick shorter templates more often, in the same way for patients and controls.

Of the isolated RNA, all was reverse transcribed, and so the sequenced material was expressed TCRB transcripts. Sequenced by immunoSEQ multiplex PCR; TCRdb stores in-frame clones only, minus some. This sample has 200,000 to 300,000 clones, with 20% found just once. The V gene's germline CDR1 is SGHRS and CDR2 YFSETQ. The CDR3 is made up of 14 amino acids. Trimming removed 0 bases from V and 5 bases from J, with 10 bases in between. This chain links TRBV5-1 with TRBJ2-3, with a tentative D call TRBD2 (7 bases). The receptor's source is a woman aged 40 to 50 with type 1 diabetes. Sequencing input: naive CD4+ T cells from blood. The DNA for the CDR3 is TGCGCCAGCAGCTTGGACAGGGAGGGAGATACGCAGTATTTT. This sequence encodes CASSLDREGDTQYF. The full variable domain, with the rest looked up from reference TRBV5-1 and TRBJ2-3, is KAGVTQTPRYLIKTRGQQVTLSCSPISGHRSVSWYQQTPGQGLQFLFEYFSETQRNKGNFPGRFSGRQFSNSRSEMNVSTLELGDSALYLCASSLDREGDTQYFGPGTRLTVL.